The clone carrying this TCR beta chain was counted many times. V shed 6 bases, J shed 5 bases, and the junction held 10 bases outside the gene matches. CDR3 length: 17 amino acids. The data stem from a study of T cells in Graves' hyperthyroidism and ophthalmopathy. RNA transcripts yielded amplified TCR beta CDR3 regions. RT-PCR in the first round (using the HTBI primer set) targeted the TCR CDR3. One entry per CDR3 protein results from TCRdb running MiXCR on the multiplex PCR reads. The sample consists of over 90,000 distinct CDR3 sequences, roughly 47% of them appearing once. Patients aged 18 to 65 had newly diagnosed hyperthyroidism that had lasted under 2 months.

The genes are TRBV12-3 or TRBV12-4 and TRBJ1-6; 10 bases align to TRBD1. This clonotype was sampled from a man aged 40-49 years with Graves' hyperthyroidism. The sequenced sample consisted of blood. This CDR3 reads CASSSLGDRGHNSPLHF. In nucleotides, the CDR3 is TGTGCCAGCAGCTCTCTTGGGGACAGGGGCCATAATTCACCCCTCCACTTT.